This T cell receptor (beta chain) came from a study of blood T cell repertoires in COVID-19. Study-level information: Nucleic acid was either cDNA or gDNA, and it came from T cells, B-cell-depleted T cells, or PBMCs.

Generated by immunoSEQ multiplex PCR, the TCRdb table keeps only in-frame clones and is missing some. The sample has 300,000 to 350,000 clones; around 85% are singletons. V lost 1 base and J 7 bases, leaving 10 bases between the germline ends. The CDR3 sequence is 13 residues long. Germline CDR1 SGHTA, CDR2 FQGNSA. The sequenced material came from PBMCs or T cells enriched from blood (not recorded which). The J gene is TRBJ2-5, the V gene TRBV7-2; D gene unclear. The sequence was obtained from a young man who had recovered from COVID-19. CDR3: CASSLVDSGTQYF. As DNA, the CDR3 is TGTGCCAGCAGCTTAGTAGATTCGGGGACCCAGTACTTC.